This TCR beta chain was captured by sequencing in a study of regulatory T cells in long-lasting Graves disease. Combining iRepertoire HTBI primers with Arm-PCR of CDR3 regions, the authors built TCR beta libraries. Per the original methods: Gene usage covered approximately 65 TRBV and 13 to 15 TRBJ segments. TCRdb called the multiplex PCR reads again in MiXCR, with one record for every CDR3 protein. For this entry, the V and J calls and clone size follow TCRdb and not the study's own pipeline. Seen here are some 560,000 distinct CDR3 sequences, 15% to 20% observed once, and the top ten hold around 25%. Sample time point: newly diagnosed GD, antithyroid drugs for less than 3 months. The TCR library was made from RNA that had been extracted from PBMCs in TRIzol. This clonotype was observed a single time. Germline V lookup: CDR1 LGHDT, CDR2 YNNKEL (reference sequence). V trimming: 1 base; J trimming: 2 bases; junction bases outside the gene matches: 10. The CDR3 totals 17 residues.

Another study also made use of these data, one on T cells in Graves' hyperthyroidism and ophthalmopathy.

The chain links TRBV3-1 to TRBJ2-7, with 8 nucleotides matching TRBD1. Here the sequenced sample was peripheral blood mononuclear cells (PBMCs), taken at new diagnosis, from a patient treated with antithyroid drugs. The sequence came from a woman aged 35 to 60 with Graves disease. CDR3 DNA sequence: TGTGCCAGCAGCCAAGTCCCGGGACAGGCCGGAACCTACGAGCAGTACTTC. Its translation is CASSQVPGQAGTYEQYF.